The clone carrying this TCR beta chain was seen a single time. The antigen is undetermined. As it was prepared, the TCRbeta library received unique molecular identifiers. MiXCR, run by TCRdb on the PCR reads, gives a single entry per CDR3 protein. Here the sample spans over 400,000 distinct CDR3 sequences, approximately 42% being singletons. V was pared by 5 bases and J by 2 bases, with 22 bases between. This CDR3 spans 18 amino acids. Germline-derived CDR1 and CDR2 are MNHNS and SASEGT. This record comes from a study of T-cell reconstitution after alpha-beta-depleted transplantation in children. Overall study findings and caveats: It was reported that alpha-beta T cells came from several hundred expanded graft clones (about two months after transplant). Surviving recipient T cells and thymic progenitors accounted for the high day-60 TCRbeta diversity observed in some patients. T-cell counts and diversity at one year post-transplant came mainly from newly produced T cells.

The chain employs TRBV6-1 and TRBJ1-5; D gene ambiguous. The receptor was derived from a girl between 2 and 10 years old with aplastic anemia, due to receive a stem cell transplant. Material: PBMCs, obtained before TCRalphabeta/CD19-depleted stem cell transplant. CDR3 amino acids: CASSKNVGAEGGNQPQHF. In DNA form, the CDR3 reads TGTGCCAGCAGTAAAAATGTTGGTGCAGAAGGTGGCAATCAGCCCCAGCATTTT.